This TCR beta chain was identified in a study of circulating and synovial CD4+ cells in juvenile arthritis. General observations from the study: Shared-clonotype fractions with synovium likely underestimate full repertoire overlap.

On this clone: Its antigen is still unknown. Other nucleotide sequences from this sample produce the same CDR3.

Assay used: immunoSEQ multiplex PCR; TCRdb lists only in-frame clones, some missing. The sample consists of about 33,000 clones, over 90% of them appearing once. The sequence derives from a human donor with juvenile idiopathic arthritis. Sequencing was carried out using CD4+ T cells from blood.

This CDR3 reads CASSHTENSYNSPLHF. The CDR3, as DNA: TGCGCCAGCAGCCACACAGAGAACTCCTATAATTCACCCCTCCACTTT. The chain carries TRBV4-1 and TRBJ1-6; no firm D call. Trimming pared 3 bases from V and 0 bases from J, leaving 9 bases between. Germline CDR1 MGHRA, CDR2 YSYEKL. CDR3 length: 16 amino acids.